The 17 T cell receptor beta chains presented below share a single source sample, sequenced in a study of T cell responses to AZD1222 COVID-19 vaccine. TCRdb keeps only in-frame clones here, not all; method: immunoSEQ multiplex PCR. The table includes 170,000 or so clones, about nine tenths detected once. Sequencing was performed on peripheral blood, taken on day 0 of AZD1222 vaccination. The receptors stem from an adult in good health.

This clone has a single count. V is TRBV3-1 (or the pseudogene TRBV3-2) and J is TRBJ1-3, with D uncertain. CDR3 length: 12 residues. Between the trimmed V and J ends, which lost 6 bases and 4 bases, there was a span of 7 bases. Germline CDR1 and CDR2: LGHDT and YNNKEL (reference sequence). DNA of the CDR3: TGTGCCAGCAGGTCCAACGGAAACACCATATATTTT. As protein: CASRSNGNTIYF.

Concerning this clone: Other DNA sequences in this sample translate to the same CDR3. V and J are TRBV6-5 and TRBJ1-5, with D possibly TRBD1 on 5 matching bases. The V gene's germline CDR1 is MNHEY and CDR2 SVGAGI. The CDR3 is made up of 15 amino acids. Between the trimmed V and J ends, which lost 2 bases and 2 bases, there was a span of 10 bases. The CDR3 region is CASSYGGGGNQPQHF. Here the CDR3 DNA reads TGTGCCAGCAGTTACGGCGGGGGTGGCAATCAGCCCCAGCATTTT.

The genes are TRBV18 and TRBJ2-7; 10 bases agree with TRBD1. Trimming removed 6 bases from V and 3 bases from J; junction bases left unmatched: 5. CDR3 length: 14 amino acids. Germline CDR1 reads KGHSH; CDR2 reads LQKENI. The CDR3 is CASSSTGGNYEQYF. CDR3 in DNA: TGTGCCAGCTCTTCGACAGGGGGCAACTACGAGCAGTACTTC.

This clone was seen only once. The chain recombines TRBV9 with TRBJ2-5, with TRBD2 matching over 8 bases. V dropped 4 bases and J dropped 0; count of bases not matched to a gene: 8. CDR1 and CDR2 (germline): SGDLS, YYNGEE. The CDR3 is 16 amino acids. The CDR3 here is CASSLSGGADQETQYF. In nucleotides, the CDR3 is TGTGCCAGCAGCCTCTCGGGGGGGGCCGACCAAGAGACCCAGTACTTC.

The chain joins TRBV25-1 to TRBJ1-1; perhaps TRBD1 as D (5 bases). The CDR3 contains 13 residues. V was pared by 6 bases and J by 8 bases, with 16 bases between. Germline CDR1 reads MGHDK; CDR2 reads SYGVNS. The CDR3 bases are TGTGCCAGCAGGGTCGCGGGGGGATCAGAAGCTTTCTTT. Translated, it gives CASRVAGGSEAFF.

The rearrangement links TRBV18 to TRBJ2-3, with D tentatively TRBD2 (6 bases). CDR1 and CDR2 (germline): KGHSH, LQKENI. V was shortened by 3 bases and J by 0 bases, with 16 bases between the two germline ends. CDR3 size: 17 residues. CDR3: CASSPSISGESTDTQYF. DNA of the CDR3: TGTGCCAGCTCACCTTCAATCTCGGGGGAAAGCACAGATACGCAGTATTTT.

The CDR3 nucleotides read TGTGCCAGCAGCTCCAATAATTCTAAAGAGCAGTACTTC. Amino acids: CASSSNNSKEQYF. The genes are TRBV5-4 and TRBJ2-7; D unresolved. V shed 3 bases and J shed 7 bases, with 14 bases lying between them. This CDR3 has 13 residues. Germline CDR1 and CDR2: SGHNT and YYREEE (reference sequence).

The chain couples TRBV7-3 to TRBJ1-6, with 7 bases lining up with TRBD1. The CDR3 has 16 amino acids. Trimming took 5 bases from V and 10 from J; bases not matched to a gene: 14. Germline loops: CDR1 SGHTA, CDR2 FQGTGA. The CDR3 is CASSTWTGRANSPLHF. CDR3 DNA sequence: TGTGCCAGCAGCACGTGGACAGGCAGGGCAAACTCACCCCTCCACTTT.

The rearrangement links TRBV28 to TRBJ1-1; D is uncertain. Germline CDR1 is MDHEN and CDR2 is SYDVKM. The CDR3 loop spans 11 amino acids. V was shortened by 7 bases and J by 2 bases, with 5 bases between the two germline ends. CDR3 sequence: CASKLNTEAFF. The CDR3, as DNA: TGTGCCAGCAAACTTAACACTGAAGCTTTCTTT.

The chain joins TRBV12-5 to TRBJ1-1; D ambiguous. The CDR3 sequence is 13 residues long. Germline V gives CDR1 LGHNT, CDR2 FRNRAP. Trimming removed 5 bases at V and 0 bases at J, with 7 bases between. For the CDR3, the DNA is TGTGCTAGTGGTGTGGGGATGAACACTGAAGCTTTCTTT. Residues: CASGVGMNTEAFF.

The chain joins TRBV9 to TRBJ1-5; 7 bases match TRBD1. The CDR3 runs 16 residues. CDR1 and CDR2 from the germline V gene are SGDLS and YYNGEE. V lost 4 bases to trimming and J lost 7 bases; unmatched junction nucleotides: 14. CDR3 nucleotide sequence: TGTGCCAGCAGCCCAGGGGGAGGGGGAAGGGGACAGCCCCAGCATTTT. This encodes CASSPGGGGRGQPQHF. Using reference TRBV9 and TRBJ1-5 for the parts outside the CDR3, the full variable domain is DSGVTQTPKHLITATGQRVTLRCSPRSGDLSVYWYQQSLDQGLQFLIQYYNGEERAKGNILERFSAQQFPDLHSELNLSSLELGDSALYFCASSPGGGGRGQPQHFGDGTRLSIL.

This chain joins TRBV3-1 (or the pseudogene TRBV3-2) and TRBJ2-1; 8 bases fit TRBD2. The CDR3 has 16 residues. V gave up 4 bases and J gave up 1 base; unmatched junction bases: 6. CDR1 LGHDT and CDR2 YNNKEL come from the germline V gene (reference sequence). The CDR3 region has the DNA TGTGCCAGCAGCCTCCTAGCGGGCTGGTCCTACAATGAGCAGTTCTTC. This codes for CASSLLAGWSYNEQFF.

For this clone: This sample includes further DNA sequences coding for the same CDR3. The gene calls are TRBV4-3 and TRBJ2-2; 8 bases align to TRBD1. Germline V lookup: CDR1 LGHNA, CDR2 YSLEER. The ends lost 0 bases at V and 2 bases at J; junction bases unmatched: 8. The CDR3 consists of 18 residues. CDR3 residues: CASSQDPRQGTNTGELFF. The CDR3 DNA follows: TGCGCCAGCAGCCAAGATCCGAGACAGGGGACTAACACCGGGGAGCTGTTTTTT.

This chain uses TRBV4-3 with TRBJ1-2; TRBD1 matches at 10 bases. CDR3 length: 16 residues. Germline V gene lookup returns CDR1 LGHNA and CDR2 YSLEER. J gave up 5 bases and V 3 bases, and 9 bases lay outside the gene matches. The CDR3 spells CASSQSPGQGTYGYTF. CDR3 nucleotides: TGCGCCAGCAGCCAGTCTCCGGGACAGGGGACGTATGGCTACACCTTC.

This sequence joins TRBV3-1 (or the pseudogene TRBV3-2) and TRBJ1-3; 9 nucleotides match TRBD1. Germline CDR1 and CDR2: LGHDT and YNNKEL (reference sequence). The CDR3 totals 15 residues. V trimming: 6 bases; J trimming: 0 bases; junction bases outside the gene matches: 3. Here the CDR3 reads CASSLQGASGNTIYF. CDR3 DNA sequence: TGTGCCAGCAGTCTACAGGGGGCCTCTGGAAACACCATATATTTT.

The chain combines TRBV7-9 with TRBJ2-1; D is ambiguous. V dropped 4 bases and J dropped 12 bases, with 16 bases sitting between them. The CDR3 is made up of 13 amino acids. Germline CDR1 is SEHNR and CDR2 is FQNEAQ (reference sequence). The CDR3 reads CASSWTSALGQFF. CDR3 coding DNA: TGTGCCAGCAGCTGGACCTCTGCCCTGGGGCAGTTCTTC.

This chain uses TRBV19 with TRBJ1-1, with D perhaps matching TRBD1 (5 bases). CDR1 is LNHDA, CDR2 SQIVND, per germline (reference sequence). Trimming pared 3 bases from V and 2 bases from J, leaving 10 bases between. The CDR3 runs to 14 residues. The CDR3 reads CASSIEGRNTEAFF. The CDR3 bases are TGTGCCAGTAGTATCGAGGGACGCAACACTGAAGCTTTCTTT.